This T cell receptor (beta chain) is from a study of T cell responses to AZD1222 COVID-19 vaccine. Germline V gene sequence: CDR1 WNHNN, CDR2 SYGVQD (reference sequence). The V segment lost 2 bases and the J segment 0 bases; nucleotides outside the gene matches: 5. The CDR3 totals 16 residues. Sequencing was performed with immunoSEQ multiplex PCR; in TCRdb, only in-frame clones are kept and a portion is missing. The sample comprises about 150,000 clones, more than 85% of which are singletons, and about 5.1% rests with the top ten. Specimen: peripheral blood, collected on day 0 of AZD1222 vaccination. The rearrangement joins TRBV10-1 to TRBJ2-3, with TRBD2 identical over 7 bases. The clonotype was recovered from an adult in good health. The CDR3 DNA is TGCGCCAGCAGTGAGACGAGTAGCGGGAGCACAGATACGCAGTATTTT. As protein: CASSETSSGSTDTQYF.